These 19 T cell receptor beta chains came from one sample sequenced in a study of spatial heterogeneity in lung cancer. TCRdb redid the calling of the 5' RACE reads with MiXCR, one entry per CDR3 protein. In the table there are roughly 26,000 distinct CDR3 sequences, about 6.3% of which are singletons. The sample's time point: blood at routine non-recurrence follow-up after resection. The input material, whole RNA from tumor, nontumor lung or frozen PBMC, was sequenced unsorted. Specimen: PBMCs, collected at follow-up. These receptors were taken from a male donor with early-stage non-small cell lung cancer.

This clonotype was counted many times. The chain is built from TRBV12-3 or TRBV12-4 and TRBJ2-7, with no clear D. V gave up 3 bases and J gave up 3 bases, with 9 bases separating them. The CDR3 extends over 13 amino acids. The CDR3 loop is CASSFTTVYEQYF. The DNA for the CDR3 is TGTGCCAGCAGTTTTACTACGGTCTACGAGCAGTACTTC.

This clonotype showed up just a few times. The CDR3 DNA reads as TGTGCCAGCAGCGAGGGCGAAGAGACCCAGTACTTC. The encoded protein is CASSEGEETQYF. V usage is TRBV11-2 and J usage is TRBJ2-5, with a weak D call TRBD2 (5 bases). V was cut by 5 bases and J by 3 bases, with 7 bases left in between. CDR1 is SGHAT, CDR2 FQNNGV, per germline. This CDR3 region has 12 residues. The variable domain in full, completed from reference TRBV11-2 and TRBJ2-5, reads EAGVAQSPRYKIIEKRQSVAFWCNPISGHATLYWYQQILGQGPKLLIQFQNNGVVDDSQLPKDRFSAERLKGVDSTLKIQPAKLEDSAVYLCASSEGEETQYFGPGTRLLVL.

Note on this clonotype: The final CDR3 position lacks the conserved phenylalanine or tryptophan, pointing to a likely read error. V usage is TRBV4-2 and J usage is TRBJ2-3, with D unclear. CDR1 is LGHNA and CDR2 is YNFKEQ in the germline V gene. V gave up 2 bases and J gave up 6 bases, with 15 bases separating them. This CDR3 is 15 amino acids long. The CDR3 nucleotides read TGTGCCAGCAGCCAATACCCTGGGGTTCCGGATACGCAGTATTCT. As protein: CASSQYPGVPDTQYS.

This clonotype has ten or more counts. CDR3 DNA: TGTGCCAGCATCCAAAACAGGGGATGGAAAAATGAGCAGTTCTTC. Its protein product is CASIQNRGWKNEQFF. The chain uses TRBV7-8 and TRBJ2-1, with 7 bases fitting TRBD1. Germline V gene lookup returns CDR1 SGHVS and CDR2 FQNEAQ. V trimming: 7 bases; J trimming: 7 bases; junction bases outside the gene matches: 13. This CDR3 comprises 15 residues.

The sample holds many counts of this clonotype. The genes are TRBV7-8 and TRBJ2-7; 9 nucleotides line up with TRBD1. CDR3 size: 16 residues. Germline CDR1 reads SGHVS; CDR2 reads FQNEAQ. The V gene end was trimmed by 6 bases and the J gene end by 1 base; junction bases not matched to a gene: 10. The CDR3 loop reads CASRPTPGQGSYEQYF. For the CDR3, the DNA is TGTGCCAGCAGACCTACCCCGGGACAGGGTTCCTACGAGCAGTACTTC.

This clonotype was counted many times. This rearrangement joins TRBV5-6 to TRBJ2-7; TRBD1 aligns across 9 bases. V lost 0 bases to trimming and J lost 5 bases; unmatched junction nucleotides: 3. This CDR3 region has 14 residues. The germline V gene encodes CDR1 SGHDT and CDR2 YYEEEE. The CDR3 nucleotides are TGTGCCAGCAGCTTGGGGACAGGGGACCACGAGCAGTACTTC. This translates into CASSLGTGDHEQYF.

This clonotype was seen repeatedly, ten times or more. V usage is TRBV20-1 and J usage is TRBJ2-5, with 12 positions matching TRBD2. J gave up 2 bases and V 6 bases, and 4 bases lay outside the gene matches. This CDR3 is 14 amino acids long. Germline V lookup: CDR1 DFQATT, CDR2 SNEGSKA (reference sequence). The CDR3 sequence: CSALTSGRQETQYF. CDR3 DNA sequence: TGCAGTGCGTTAACTAGCGGGAGGCAAGAGACCCAGTACTTC.

Ten or more counts support this clonotype. V is TRBV12-5 and J is TRBJ2-1, with TRBD1 matching over 7 bases. Germline CDR1 LGHNT, CDR2 FRNRAP. V was pared by 6 bases and J by 4 bases, with 12 bases of the junction left unmatched. The length of the CDR3 is 16 residues. CDR3 sequence: CASGPEGQATYNEQFF. CDR3 nucleotide sequence: TGTGCTAGTGGGCCTGAAGGACAGGCTACTTACAATGAGCAGTTCTTC.

This clonotype was counted ten times or more. The V gene is TRBV7-9, the J gene TRBJ1-2; perhaps TRBD1 as D (6 bases). Germline V gene data show CDR1 as SEHNR and CDR2 as FQNEAQ (reference sequence). V gave up 4 bases and J gave up 4 bases, with 13 bases separating them. The CDR3 totals 14 residues. CDR3 coding DNA: TGTGCCAGCAGCTCCCCAGGGGTTGGCTATGGCTACACCTTC. Its translation: CASSSPGVGYGYTF.

This clonotype was found many times. The chain uses TRBV5-1 and TRBJ2-7, with 14 bases aligning to TRBD2. Germline V gene lookup returns CDR1 SGHRS and CDR2 YFSETQ. This CDR3 spans 17 amino acids. Trimming took 4 bases from V and 6 from J; bases not matched to a gene: 12. This chain's CDR3 is CASSEFPGTSGRSEQYV. As DNA, the CDR3 is TGCGCCAGCAGCGAGTTCCCCGGGACTAGCGGGAGAAGCGAGCAGTACGTC.

The rearrangement uses TRBV7-9 and TRBJ1-5; no reliable D call. There are 13 residues in the CDR3. Per the germline V gene, CDR1 is SEHNR and CDR2 is FQNEAQ (reference sequence). The germline V and J ends were trimmed by 3 bases and 2 bases, with 5 bases remaining between them. CDR3 nucleotides: TGTGCCAGCAGCTTTGACGGCAATCAGCCCCAGCATTTT. Translation gives CASSFDGNQPQHF.

This clonotype was seen many times. This rearrangement joins TRBV29-1 to TRBJ1-1; no clear D gene. This CDR3 comprises 13 residues. The V end lost 5 bases, the J end lost 2 bases, and 12 bases lay between the germline ends. CDR1 is SQVTM and CDR2 is ANQGSEA in the germline V gene. CDR3 coding DNA: TGCAGCGTTTCCACAGTCGATAACACTGAAGCTTTCTTT. Translated, it gives CSVSTVDNTEAFF.

This clonotype was seen repeatedly, ten times or more. The gene calls are TRBV4-3 and TRBJ1-5; possible D gene TRBD1, 6 bases. CDR1 is LGHNA and CDR2 is YSLEER in the germline V gene. The V and J ends lost 0 bases and 11 bases respectively, with 11 bases between them. This CDR3 spans 13 amino acids. The CDR3 sequence is CASSQDRGASQHF. As DNA, the CDR3 is TGCGCCAGCAGCCAAGACCGGGGGGCATCCCAGCATTTT.

In this sample, this clonotype turned up many times. The chain links TRBV3-1 to TRBJ2-1; 13 bases are shared with TRBD2. The CDR3 has 15 residues. V dropped 1 base and J dropped 6; count of bases not matched to a gene: 0. Germline V gene lookup returns CDR1 LGHDT and CDR2 YNNKEL (reference sequence). The CDR3 DNA sequence: TGTGCCAGCAGCCAAGGGACTAGCGGGAGCAATGAGCAGTTCTTC. It specifies CASSQGTSGSNEQFF.

This chain uses TRBV5-1 with TRBJ1-1; maybe TRBD1 (5 bases). The CDR3 runs 14 residues. Germline CDR1 and CDR2: SGHRS and YFSETQ. V was clipped by 4 bases and J by 1 base, with 11 bases between them. The CDR3 region is CASSGGRGNTEAFF. The CDR3 DNA reads as TGCGCCAGCAGCGGGGGGAGAGGGAACACTGAAGCTTTCTTT. Using reference TRBV5-1 and TRBJ1-1 for the parts outside the CDR3, the full variable domain is KAGVTQTPRYLIKTRGQQVTLSCSPISGHRSVSWYQQTPGQGLQFLFEYFSETQRNKGNFPGRFSGRQFSNSRSEMNVSTLELGDSALYLCASSGGRGNTEAFFGQGTRLTVV.

This clonotype was seen repeatedly, ten times or more. The chain links TRBV11-2 to TRBJ2-2, with 8 positions matching TRBD1. The CDR3 runs 15 residues. Germline CDR1 is SGHAT and CDR2 is FQNNGV. After removal of 4 bases from V and 4 bases from J, the junction contained 5 bases not matched to a gene. CDR3 DNA sequence: TGTGCCAGCAGCTCCTACAGGGGGTCCACCGGGGAGCTGTTTTTT. Its protein product is CASSSYRGSTGELFF.

In this sample, this clonotype turned up a few times. V and J are TRBV7-2 and TRBJ1-2; no clear D gene. The V gene's germline CDR1 is SGHTA and CDR2 FQGNSA. The CDR3 is 13 residues long. V dropped 5 bases and J dropped 7 bases, with 14 bases sitting between them. The CDR3: CASSLETAAGYTF. CDR3 nucleotides: TGTGCCAGCAGCCTGGAAACGGCGGCTGGCTACACCTTC.

The chain joins TRBV18 to TRBJ2-7; D is uncertain. The CDR3 extends over 12 amino acids. Germline assignment: CDR1 KGHSH and CDR2 LQKENI. The ends were cut back, 6 bases at V and 3 bases at J, with 9 bases in the middle. The DNA for the CDR3 is TGTGCCAGCTCTCAAAACGACTACGAGCAGTACGTC. This encodes CASSQNDYEQYV.

This clonotype is deemed medium-sized (0.01 to 0.1%). The chain employs TRBV11-2 and TRBJ2-3; D is unclear. CDR1 and CDR2 (germline): SGHAT, FQNNGV. This CDR3 region has 13 residues. Trimming stripped 1 base from V and 3 bases from J, with 5 bases between. CDR3 sequence: CASSLGRTDTQYF. For the CDR3, the DNA is TGTGCCAGCAGCTTAGGAAGGACAGATACGCAGTATTTT.